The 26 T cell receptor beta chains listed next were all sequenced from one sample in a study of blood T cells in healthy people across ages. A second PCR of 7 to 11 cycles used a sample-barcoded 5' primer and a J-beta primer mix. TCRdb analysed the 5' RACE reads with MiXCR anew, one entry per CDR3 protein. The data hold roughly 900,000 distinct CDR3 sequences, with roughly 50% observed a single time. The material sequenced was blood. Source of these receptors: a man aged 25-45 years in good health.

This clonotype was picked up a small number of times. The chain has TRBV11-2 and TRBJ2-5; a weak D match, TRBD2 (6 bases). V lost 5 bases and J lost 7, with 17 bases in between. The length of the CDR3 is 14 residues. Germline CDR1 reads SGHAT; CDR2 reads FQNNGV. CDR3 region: CASSPPGVLVTQYF. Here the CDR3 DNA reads TGTGCCAGCAGCCCGCCGGGAGTCCTGGTGACCCAGTACTTC.

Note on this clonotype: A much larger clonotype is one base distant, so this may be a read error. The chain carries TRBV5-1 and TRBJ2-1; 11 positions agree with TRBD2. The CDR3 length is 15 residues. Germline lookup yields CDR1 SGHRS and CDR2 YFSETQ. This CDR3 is CAGSSGTSGTNEQFF. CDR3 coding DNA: TGCGCCGGCAGCTCAGGGACTAGCGGTACGAATGAGCAGTTCTTC.

CDR3 residues: CSLGQGHYGYTF. CDR3 DNA sequence: TGCAGCCTAGGACAGGGCCACTATGGCTACACCTTC. The gene calls are TRBV29-1 and TRBJ1-2, with 8 bases fitting TRBD1. The germline gives CDR1 SQVTM, CDR2 ANQGSEA. CDR3 length: 12 residues. V dropped 8 bases and J dropped 3; count of bases not matched to a gene: 5. Full variable domain (rest looked up from reference TRBV29-1 and TRBJ1-2): SAVISQKPSRDICQRGTSLTIQCQVDSQVTMMFWYRQQPGQSLTLIATANQGSEATYESGFVIDKFPISRPNLTFSTLTVSNMSPEDSSIYLCSLGQGHYGYTFGSGTRLTVV.

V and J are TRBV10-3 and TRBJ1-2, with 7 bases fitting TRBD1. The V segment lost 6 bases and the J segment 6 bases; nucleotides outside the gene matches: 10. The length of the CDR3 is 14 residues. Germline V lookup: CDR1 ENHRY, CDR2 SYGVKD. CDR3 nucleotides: TGTGCCATCAGGGGAGCCAGGGGGGAGAATGGCTACACCTTC. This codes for CAIRGARGENGYTF.

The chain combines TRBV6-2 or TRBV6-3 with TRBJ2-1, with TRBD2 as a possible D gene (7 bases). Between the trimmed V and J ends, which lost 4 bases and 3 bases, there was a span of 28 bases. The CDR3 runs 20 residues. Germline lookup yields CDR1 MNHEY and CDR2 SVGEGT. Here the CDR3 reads CASSSRGGRAQFAFYNEQFF. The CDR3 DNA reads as TGTGCCAGCAGTTCAAGGGGGGGGAGGGCACAATTCGCGTTCTACAATGAGCAGTTCTTC.

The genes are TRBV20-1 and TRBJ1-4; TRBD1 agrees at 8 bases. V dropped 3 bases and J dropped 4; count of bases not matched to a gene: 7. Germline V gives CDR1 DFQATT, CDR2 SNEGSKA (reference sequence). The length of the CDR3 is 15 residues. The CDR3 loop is CSASRGRRDNEKLFF. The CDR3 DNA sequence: TGCAGTGCTAGCAGGGGGCGGCGGGATAATGAAAAACTGTTTTTT.

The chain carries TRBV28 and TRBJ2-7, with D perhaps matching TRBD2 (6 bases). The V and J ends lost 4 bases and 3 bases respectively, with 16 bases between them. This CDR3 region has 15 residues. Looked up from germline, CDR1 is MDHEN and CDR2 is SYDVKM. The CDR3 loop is CASSSPGGNGYEQYF. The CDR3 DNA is TGTGCCAGCAGTTCCCCCGGGGGAAACGGCTACGAGCAGTACTTC.

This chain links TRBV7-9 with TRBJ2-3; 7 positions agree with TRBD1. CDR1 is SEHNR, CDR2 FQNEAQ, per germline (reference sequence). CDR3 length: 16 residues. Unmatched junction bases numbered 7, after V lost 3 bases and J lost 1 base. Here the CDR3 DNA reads TGTGCCAGCAGCTTCGCGACAGGGTTGGGCACAGATACGCAGTATTTT. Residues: CASSFATGLGTDTQYF.

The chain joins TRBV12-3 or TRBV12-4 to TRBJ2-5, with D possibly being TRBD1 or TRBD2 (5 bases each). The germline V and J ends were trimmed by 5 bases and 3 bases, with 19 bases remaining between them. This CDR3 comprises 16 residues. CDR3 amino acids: CASSPRDGRTKETQYF. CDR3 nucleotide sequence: TGTGCCAGCAGTCCCCGGGACGGTCGGACGAAAGAGACCCAGTACTTC.

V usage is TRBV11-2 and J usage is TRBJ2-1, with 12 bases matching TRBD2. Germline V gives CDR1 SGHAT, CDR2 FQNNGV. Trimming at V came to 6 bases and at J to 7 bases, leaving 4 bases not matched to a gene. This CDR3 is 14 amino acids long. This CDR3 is CASRPTSGGNEQFF. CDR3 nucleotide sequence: TGTGCCAGCAGGCCCACTAGCGGGGGGAATGAGCAGTTCTTC.

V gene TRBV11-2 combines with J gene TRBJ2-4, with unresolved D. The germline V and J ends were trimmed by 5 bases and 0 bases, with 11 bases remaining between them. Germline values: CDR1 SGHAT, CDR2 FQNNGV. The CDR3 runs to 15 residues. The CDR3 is CASSEEILAKNIQYF. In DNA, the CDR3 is TGTGCCAGCAGCGAGGAAATTCTAGCCAAAAACATTCAGTACTTC.

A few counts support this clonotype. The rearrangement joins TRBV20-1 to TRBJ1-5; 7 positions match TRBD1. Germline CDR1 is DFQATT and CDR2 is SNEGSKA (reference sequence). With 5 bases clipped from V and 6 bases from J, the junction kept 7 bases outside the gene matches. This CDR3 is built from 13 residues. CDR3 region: CSAERQGVQPQHF. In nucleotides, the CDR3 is TGCAGTGCTGAACGACAGGGCGTTCAGCCCCAGCATTTT.

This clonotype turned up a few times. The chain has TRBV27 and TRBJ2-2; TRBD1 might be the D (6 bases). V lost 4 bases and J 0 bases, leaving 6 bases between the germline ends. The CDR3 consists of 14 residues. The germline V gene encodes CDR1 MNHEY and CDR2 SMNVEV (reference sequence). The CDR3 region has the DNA TGTGCCAGCAGTTGGGACACGAACACCGGGGAGCTGTTTTTT. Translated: CASSWDTNTGELFF.

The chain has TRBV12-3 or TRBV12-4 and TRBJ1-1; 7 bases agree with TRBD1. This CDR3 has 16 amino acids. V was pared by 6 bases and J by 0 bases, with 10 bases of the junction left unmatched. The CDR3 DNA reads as TGTGCCAGCAGCCTTCTCTTAGGGGGCATGAACACTGAAGCTTTCTTT. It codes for CASSLLLGGMNTEAFF.

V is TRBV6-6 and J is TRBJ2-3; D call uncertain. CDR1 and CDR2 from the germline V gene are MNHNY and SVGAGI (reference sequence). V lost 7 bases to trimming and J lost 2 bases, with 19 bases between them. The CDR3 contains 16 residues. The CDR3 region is CASKNSPGKVTDTQYF. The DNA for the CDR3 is TGTGCCAGCAAGAACTCGCCGGGCAAAGTCACAGATACGCAGTATTTT.

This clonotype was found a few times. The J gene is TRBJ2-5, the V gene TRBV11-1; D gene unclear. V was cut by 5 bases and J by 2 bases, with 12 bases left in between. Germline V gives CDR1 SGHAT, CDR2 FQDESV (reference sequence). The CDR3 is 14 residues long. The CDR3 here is CASSVSAAQETQYF. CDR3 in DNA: TGTGCCAGCAGCGTAAGCGCTGCACAAGAGACCCAGTACTTC.

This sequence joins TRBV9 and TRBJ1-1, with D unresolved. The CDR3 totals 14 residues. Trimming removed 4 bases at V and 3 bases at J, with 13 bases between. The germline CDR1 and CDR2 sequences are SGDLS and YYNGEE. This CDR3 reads CASSSTRDDTEAFF. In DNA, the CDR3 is TGTGCCAGCAGCTCGACGAGGGATGACACTGAAGCTTTCTTT.

The CDR3 sequence is CASSPQGAGSYNEQYF. The CDR3 region has the DNA TGCGCCAGCAGCCCTCAGGGGGCCGGATCCTACAATGAGCAGTACTTC. This chain connects TRBV4-1 to TRBJ2-5, with TRBD1 matching 8 bases. V lost 4 bases, J lost 11 bases, and 18 bases stayed unmatched. Germline assignment: CDR1 MGHRA and CDR2 YSYEKL. This CDR3 has 16 amino acids.

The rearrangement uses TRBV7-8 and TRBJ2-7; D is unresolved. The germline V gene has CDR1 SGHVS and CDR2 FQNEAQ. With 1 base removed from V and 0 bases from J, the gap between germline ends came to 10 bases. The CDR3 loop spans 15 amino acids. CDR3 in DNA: TGTGCCAGCAGCTTAGAGGGAATTAGCTCCTACGAGCAGTACTTC. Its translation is CASSLEGISSYEQYF.

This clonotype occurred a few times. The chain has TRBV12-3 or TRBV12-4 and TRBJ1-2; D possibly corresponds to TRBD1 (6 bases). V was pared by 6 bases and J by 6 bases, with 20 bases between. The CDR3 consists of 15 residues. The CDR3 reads CASSPRTGGRDGYTF. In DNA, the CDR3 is TGTGCCAGCAGCCCCCGAACGGGGGGGCGGGATGGCTACACCTTC.

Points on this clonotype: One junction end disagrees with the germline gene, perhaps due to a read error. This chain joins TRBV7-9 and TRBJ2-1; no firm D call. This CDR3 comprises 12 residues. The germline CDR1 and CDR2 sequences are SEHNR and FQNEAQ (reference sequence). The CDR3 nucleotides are TGTGTCAGCAGCCCAAGAGAAAATGAGCAGTTCTTC. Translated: CVSSPRENEQFF.

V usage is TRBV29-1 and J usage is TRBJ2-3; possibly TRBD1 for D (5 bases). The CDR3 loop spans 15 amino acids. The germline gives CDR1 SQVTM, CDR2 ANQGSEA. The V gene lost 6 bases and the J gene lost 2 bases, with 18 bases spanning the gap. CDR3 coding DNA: TGCAGCGTCTGTACTTCGACAGCCACCACAGATACGCAGTATTTT. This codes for CSVCTSTATTDTQYF.

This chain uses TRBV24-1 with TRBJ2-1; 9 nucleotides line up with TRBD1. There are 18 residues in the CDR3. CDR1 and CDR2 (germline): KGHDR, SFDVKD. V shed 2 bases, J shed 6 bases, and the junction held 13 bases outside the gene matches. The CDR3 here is CATSDYQSKQGACNEQFF. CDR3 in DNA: TGTGCCACCAGTGATTACCAGTCCAAACAGGGGGCATGCAATGAGCAGTTCTTC.

CDR3 amino acids: CASSYFEASYNEQYF. The CDR3 region has the DNA TGTGCCAGCAGTTACTTTGAGGCCTCCTACAATGAGCAGTACTTC. The rearrangement joins TRBV6-6 to TRBJ2-7; D is ambiguous. The CDR3 totals 15 residues. Trimming removed 1 base at V and 7 bases at J, with 17 bases between. Germline CDR1 and CDR2: MNHNY and SVGAGI (reference sequence).

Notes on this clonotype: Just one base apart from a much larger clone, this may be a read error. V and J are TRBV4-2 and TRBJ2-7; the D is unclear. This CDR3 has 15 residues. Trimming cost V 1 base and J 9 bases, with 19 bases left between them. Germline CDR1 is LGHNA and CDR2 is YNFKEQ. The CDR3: CASSQGTQAARAQYF. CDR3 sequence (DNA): TGTGCCAGCAGCCAAGGTACCCAGGCAGCACGAGCGCAGTACTTC.

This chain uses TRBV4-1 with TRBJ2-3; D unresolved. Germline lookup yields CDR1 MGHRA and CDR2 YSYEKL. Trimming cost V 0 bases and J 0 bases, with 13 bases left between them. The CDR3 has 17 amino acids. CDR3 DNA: TGCGCCAGCAGCCAAGATTGGCAGGCCTCTAGCACAGATACGCAGTATTTT. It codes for CASSQDWQASSTDTQYF.